The 8 T cell receptor beta chains in this list originate from one sample, sequenced in a study of CD8 T cells in Susac syndrome. Random hexamers were used to reverse transcribe the RNA input (0.5 to 1 ug). TCRdb processed the immunoSEQ multiplex PCR reads anew with MiXCR; each CDR3 protein has one entry. Of 84,000 or so distinct CDR3 sequences detected, approximately 96% appear once; the ten largest clones hold more than 0.35%. Sequenced sample: CD8+ T cells from PBMCs. Receptor source: a human donor with Susac syndrome.

This clonotype appeared a single time. The chain couples TRBV7-8 to TRBJ2-1; TRBD2 aligns across 8 bases. Trimming removed 2 bases from V and 2 bases from J; junction bases left unmatched: 5. The CDR3 length is 16 residues. CDR1 is SGHVS, CDR2 FQNEAQ, per germline. DNA for the CDR3: TGTGCCAGCAGCTTATTTTCCGGGGGGGCCTACAATGAGCAGTTCTTC. Translation: CASSLFSGGAYNEQFF.

The chain couples TRBV4-3 to TRBJ2-1; TRBD1 is a possible D gene (5 bases). This CDR3 region has 14 residues. Germline V gene sequence: CDR1 LGHNA, CDR2 YSLEER. V lost 0 bases and J lost 8, with 11 bases in between. The CDR3 spells CASSQDFRDDEQFF. The CDR3 region has the DNA TGCGCCAGCAGCCAAGATTTCAGGGATGATGAGCAGTTCTTC.

This sequence joins TRBV20-1 and TRBJ1-2; tentative D call: TRBD1 (6 bases). V was pared by 7 bases and J by 1 base, with 19 bases between. This CDR3 has 15 residues. Germline V gives CDR1 DFQATT, CDR2 SNEGSKA (reference sequence). CDR3 in DNA: TGCAGTGTCTCGGGGGGGCAGTCGATTAACTATGGCTACACCTTC. Its translation: CSVSGGQSINYGYTF.

The chain employs TRBV15 and TRBJ1-1; no firm D call. Per the germline V gene, CDR1 is LNHNV and CDR2 is YYDKDF (reference sequence). V dropped 0 bases and J dropped 6 bases, with 11 bases sitting between them. The CDR3 covers 14 residues. The CDR3 sequence: CATSRDRREAEAFF. CDR3 DNA: TGTGCCACCAGCAGAGATCGGAGAGAGGCTGAAGCTTTCTTT.

V gene TRBV5-4 combines with J gene TRBJ2-3; the match to TRBD2 covers 10 bases. The CDR3 is made up of 15 amino acids. V lost 3 bases and J lost 1; bases outside the gene matches: 2. Germline V gene sequence: CDR1 SGHNT, CDR2 YYREEE (reference sequence). The CDR3 here is CASSWLAGGTDTQYF. DNA for the CDR3: TGTGCCAGCAGCTGGCTAGCGGGAGGCACAGATACGCAGTATTTT.

V and J are TRBV20-1 and TRBJ2-1, with 13 positions matching TRBD2. The germline gives CDR1 DFQATT, CDR2 SNEGSKA (reference sequence). V lost 0 bases to trimming and J lost 7 bases; unmatched junction nucleotides: 6. The CDR3 sequence is 16 residues long. CDR3 loop: CSARDPLAGGLNEQFF. CDR3 sequence (DNA): TGCAGTGCTAGAGACCCACTAGCGGGAGGGTTGAATGAGCAGTTCTTC.

The genes are TRBV20-1 and TRBJ1-2, with D hard to call. V was shortened by 4 bases and J by 4 bases, with 13 bases between the two germline ends. Germline V gives CDR1 DFQATT, CDR2 SNEGSKA (reference sequence). There are 13 residues in the CDR3. CDR3 DNA: TGCAGTGCTACAGCTACTGACGGCTATGGCTACACCTTC. As protein: CSATATDGYGYTF.

The V and J genes are TRBV19 and TRBJ2-1, with 8 bases lining up with TRBD2. The germline gives CDR1 LNHDA, CDR2 SQIVND (reference sequence). The CDR3 runs to 13 residues. V trimming: 7 bases; J trimming: 6 bases; junction bases outside the gene matches: 5. The DNA of the CDR3 is TGTGCCAGTACCCAAGGACTAGCCAATGAGCAGTTCTTC. It is translated as CASTQGLANEQFF.